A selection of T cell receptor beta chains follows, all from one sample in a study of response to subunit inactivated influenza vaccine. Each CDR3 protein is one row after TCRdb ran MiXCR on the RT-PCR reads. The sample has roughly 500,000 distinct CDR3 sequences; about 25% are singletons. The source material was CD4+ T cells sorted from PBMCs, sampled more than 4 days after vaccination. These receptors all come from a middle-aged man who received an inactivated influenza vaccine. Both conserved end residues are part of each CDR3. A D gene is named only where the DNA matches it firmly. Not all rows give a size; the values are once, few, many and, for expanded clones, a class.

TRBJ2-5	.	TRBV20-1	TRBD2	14	CSARDLGGSETQYF	TGCAGTGCTAGAGATTTGGGCGGGAGCGAGACCCAGTACTTC
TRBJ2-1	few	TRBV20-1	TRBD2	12	CSGRGTYNEQFF	TGCTCGGGGCGGGGGACCTACAATGAGCAGTTCTTC
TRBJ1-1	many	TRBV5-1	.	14	CASSPRTANTEAFF	TGCGCCAGCAGCCCCCGGACAGCGAACACTGAAGCTTTCTTT
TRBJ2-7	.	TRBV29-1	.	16	CSVDGVSQILPYEQYF	TGCAGCGTTGATGGGGTCTCCCAAATTTTACCCTACGAGCAGTACTTC
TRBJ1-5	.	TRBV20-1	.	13	CSARTARNQPQHF	TGCAGTGCTAGGACCGCAAGAAATCAGCCCCAGCATTTT
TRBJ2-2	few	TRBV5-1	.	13	CASSYVRTGELFF	TGCGCCAGCAGCTATGTTCGCACCGGGGAGCTGTTTTTT
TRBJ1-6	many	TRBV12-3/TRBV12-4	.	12	CASSFEGSPLHF	TGTGCCAGCAGTTTTGAGGGTTCACCCCTCCACTTT
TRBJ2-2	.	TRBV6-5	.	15	CASSFTSGSTGELFF	TGTGCCAGCAGTTTTACTTCGGGAAGCACCGGGGAGCTGTTTTTT
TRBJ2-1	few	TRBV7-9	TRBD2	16	CASSLYGREAGNEQFF	TGTGCCAGCAGCTTATATGGGCGGGAGGCTGGGAATGAGCAGTTCTTC
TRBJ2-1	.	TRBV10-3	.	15	CATGSGATEGNEQFF	TGTGCCACGGGTTCCGGGGCCACCGAGGGCAATGAGCAGTTCTTC
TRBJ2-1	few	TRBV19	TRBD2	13	CASSIRLANEQFF	TGTGCCAGTAGTATAAGACTAGCCAATGAGCAGTTCTTC
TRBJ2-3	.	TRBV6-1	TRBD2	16	CASSAGLAGGGDTQYF	TGTGCCAGCAGTGCTGGACTAGCGGGGGGTGGAGATACGCAGTATTTT
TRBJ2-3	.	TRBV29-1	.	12	CSVGQNTDTQYF	TGCAGCGTCGGACAAAACACAGATACGCAGTATTTT
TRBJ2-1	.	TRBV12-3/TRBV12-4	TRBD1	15	CASSPDRGTYNEQFF	TGTGCCAGCAGCCCAGACAGGGGTACCTACAATGAGCAGTTCTTC
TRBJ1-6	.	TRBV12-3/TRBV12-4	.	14	CASSFGRDNSPLHF	TGTGCCAGCAGTTTCGGAAGGGACAATTCACCCCTCCACTTT
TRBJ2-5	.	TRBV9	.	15	CASSVAPGLRETQYF	TGTGCCAGCAGCGTAGCCCCGGGACTGCGGGAGACCCAGTACTTC
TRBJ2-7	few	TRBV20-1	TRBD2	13	CSARRGGNAEQYF	TGCAGTGCTAGACGGGGGGGGAACGCCGAGCAGTACTTC
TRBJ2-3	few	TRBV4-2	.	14	CASSRDQTPDTQYF	TGTGCCAGCAGTAGGGACCAGACCCCGGATACGCAGTATTTT